This T cell receptor beta chain comes out of a study of shared clonotypes between healthy human individuals (dated by TCRdb to the early 2020s). Regarding the complete study: Three men and two women, aged 18 to 49 years, made up the cohort. Each donor's leukapheresis produced roughly between about 0.85 and 10 billion PBMCs. To increase sequencing depth and limit assay-specific biases, different laboratories used diverse techniques to prepare libraries and sequence TCR repertoires. For each donor, three plates each were used for CD4 naive and CD4 memory, two plates were used for CD8 naive, and one plate was used for CD8 memory. To estimate repertoire size and how much clonotype sharing occurs between individuals, the study deeply sequenced the blood TCR repertoires of roughly 5 healthy adults. Broad study findings and their caveats: Sharing across a few donors was observed for around 5% of naive CD4, around 3.5% of naive CD8, over 2% of memory CD4, and around 0.44% of memory CD8 clonotypes. Because the study included only a small number of donors, the genetic and exposure-history diversity represented was limited. Even with the large sequencing depth, rarefaction of the sorted-subset datasets indicated that sequencing was incomplete. Only blood was sampled, and tissue TCR repertoires likely differ from those in blood. Pairwise subsampling indicated that sequencing depth was expected to affect the degree of clonotype sharing among donors. Compared with non-shared clonotypes, clonotypes shared by all four sorted-subset donors had higher generation probabilities. Larger estimated clonotype richness was generally found for naive subsets than for memory subsets.

Using the deep immunoSEQ assay, multiplex PCR amplified TCR CDR3 regions from genomic DNA. Extracted genomic DNA from each cell subset was spread evenly across all wells of several immunoSEQ 96-well plates, with each plate serving as a replicate. For sorted subsets, each replicate PCR was loaded with around 220 ng genomic DNA, equivalent to some 27,000 T cell genomes. Purified libraries were measured with a Qubit 3.0 fluorometer, size-checked on a Bioanalyzer 2100, and measured again with the KAPA Library Quantification kit. Every immunoSEQ 96-well plate was sequenced on a dedicated single-read 150-cycle Illumina NextSeq 550 flow cell. The published analysis was carried out like this. Because only junctional sequences without quality scores were contained in the immunoSEQ output, filtering matching that applied to full-length reads could not be performed. Sequences were annotated with PyIR, a Python wrapper for IgBLAST v1.9, using IMGT germline references to assign V/J genes and CDR3. Reads with weak V/J assignments (E-value above 1e-6), missing CDR3, stop codons, out-of-frame junctions, or ambiguous translated residues were removed. V3J clonotypes were defined as sequences sharing an identical inferred V gene, J gene, and CDR3 amino acid sequence. Percentage overlap between repertoires was computed as shared unique clonotypes divided by the size of the smaller repertoire. Repertoire richness was assessed with RTK rarefaction, the Chao1 estimator, and Recon v2.1 estimates of unobserved clonotypes. Generation probabilities were computed with OLGA for all TCRbeta clonotypes obtained by the gDNA method from a handful of donors. TCRdb limited this immuneACCESS table to in-frame rearrangements with V and J called. A share of clones is missing; checked studies link under half to unresolved V genes, and the rest is unexplained. The DNA was the basis for D and trimming; V, J and clone size are from that table. In this sample the table shows a few million clones, around 95% of which occur a single time. Clones ranked in the top ten supply approximately 0.13% of the sample.

The donors were healthy, HIV-negative adults with no recently reported acute infections or vaccinations. Every donor was a Caucasian adult residing in Nashville, Tennessee, USA. CD4+ T cells were enriched by magnetic negative selection; naive cells were then positively selected on CD45RA, and the negative fraction formed the memory subset. After blood collection by leukapheresis, PBMCs were isolated using Ficoll-Histopaque density gradient centrifugation and then cryopreserved in the vapor phase of liquid nitrogen. Analytical flow cytometry was used to check the purity and quantity of every magnetically sorted T cell population. From each sorted fraction, genomic DNA was isolated and quantified by UV absorbance on a Nanodrop 2000c. The CDR3 has 15 amino acids, counting the end cysteine and phenylalanine. Only the CDR3 part of the read is kept: 45 bases, read in frame from the first base. Trimming takes 3 bases off V and 3 bases off J; junction bases not matched to a gene: 9. The germline V gene sets CDR1 to SGHRS and CDR2 to YFSETQ.

On this clone: Its antigen target is currently unknown. Base-call qualities are not available, and no considerably larger clone is one nucleotide away.

What was sequenced was naive CD4+ T cells sorted from blood. Reading the label with the study, this specimen's cell subset or site is: CD45RA+ positively selected. Recombination joined TRBV5-1 with TRBJ2-7, with 7 bases aligning to TRBD1. The receptor was isolated from a man between 18 and 29 years old in good health. The DNA sequence is as follows: TGCGCCAGCAGCTGGGCCGGGACAGAAATCTACGAGCAGTACTTC. Translation gives CASSWAGTEIYEQYF.